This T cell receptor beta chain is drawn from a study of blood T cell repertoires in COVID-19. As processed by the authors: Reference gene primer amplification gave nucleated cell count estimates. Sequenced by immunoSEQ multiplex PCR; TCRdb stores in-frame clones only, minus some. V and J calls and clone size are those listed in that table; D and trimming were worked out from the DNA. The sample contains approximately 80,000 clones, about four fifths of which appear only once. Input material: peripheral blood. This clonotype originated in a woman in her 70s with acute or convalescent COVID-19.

In DNA, the CDR3 is TGTGCCAGCAGTGACGTGGCGGTGAACACTGAAGCTTTCTTT. It is translated as CASSDVAVNTEAFF. V usage is TRBV2 and J usage is TRBJ1-1, with D unclear. The germline V gene has CDR1 SNHLY and CDR2 FYNNEI. The V gene lost 3 bases and the J gene lost 0 bases, with 8 bases spanning the gap. CDR3 size: 14 residues. The full variable domain, rest sourced from reference TRBV2 and TRBJ1-1, is EPEVTQTPSHQVTQMGQEVILRCVPISNHLYFYWYRQILGQKVEFLVSFYNNEISEKSEIFDDQFSVERPDGSNFTLKIRSTKLEDSAMYFCASSDVAVNTEAFFGQGTRLTVV.